Sequencing of this TCR beta chain was carried out in a study of memory CD4+ T cells and cytomegalovirus serostatus. The sort gate was single viable CD3+CD4+CD8-CD45RO+ cells for memory CD4+ T cells. As regards this clone: One end of the junction varies from germline; a read error may be responsible.

The CDR3 contains 11 residues. The germline gives CDR1 GTSNPN, CDR2 SVGIG (reference sequence). Assay: immunoSEQ multiplex PCR; the TCRdb copy retains only in-frame clones and omits some. The sample carries under 65,000 clones, roughly 80% recorded once. This clonotype was sampled from an adult in good health and CMV-seronegative. V usage is TRBV30 and J usage is TRBJ1-1, with D possibly being TRBD1 (5 bases). The sequenced material came from memory CD4+ T cells from blood. This CDR3 reads CRSGGGTEAFF. The CDR3 DNA reads as TGCCGGTCGGGGGGGGGCACTGAAGCTTTCTTT.